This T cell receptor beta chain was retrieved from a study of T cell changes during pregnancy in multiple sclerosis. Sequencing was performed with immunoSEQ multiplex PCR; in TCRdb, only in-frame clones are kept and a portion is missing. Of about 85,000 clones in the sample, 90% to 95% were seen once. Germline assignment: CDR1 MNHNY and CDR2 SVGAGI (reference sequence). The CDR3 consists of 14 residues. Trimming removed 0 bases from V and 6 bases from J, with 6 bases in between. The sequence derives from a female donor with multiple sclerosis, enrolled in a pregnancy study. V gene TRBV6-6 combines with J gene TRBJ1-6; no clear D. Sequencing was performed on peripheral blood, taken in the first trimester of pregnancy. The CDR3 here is CASSYSGLNSPLHF. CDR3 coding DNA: TGTGCCAGCAGTTACTCGGGCCTTAATTCACCCCTCCACTTT.